These T cell receptor beta chains were read from a single sample in a study of blood T cell repertoires in COVID-19. The assay was immunoSEQ multiplex PCR, and TCRdb's table has in-frame clones only and misses some. Among tens of thousands of clones listed, roughly 86% were seen once. What was sequenced was peripheral blood. These receptors all stem from a woman of 80 years or more with acute or convalescent COVID-19. The CDR3 runs from the conserved cysteine through the conserved F or W. A D gene is named only where the DNA matches it firmly. Only some rows state a clone size, as once, few, many or a class for expanded clones.

clone_size: .
v_call: TRBV19
j_call: TRBJ2-1
d_call: TRBD2
cdr3_nt: TGTGCCAGTAGCGTCGGGGGGGGGCAGAATGAGCAGTTCTTC
cdr3_aa: CASSVGGGQNEQFF

clone_size: .
v_call: TRBV6-6
j_call: TRBJ1-5
d_call: .
cdr3_nt: TGTGCCAGCAGTTATGCAGAAGATCAGCCCCAGCATTTT
cdr3_aa: CASSYAEDQPQHF

clone_size: once
v_call: TRBV5-1
j_call: TRBJ2-3
d_call: .
cdr3_nt: TGCGCCAGCAGCTCCGGGGGGCCTTCCACAGATACGCAGTATTTT
cdr3_aa: CASSSGGPSTDTQYF

clone_size: .
v_call: TRBV9
j_call: TRBJ2-2
d_call: TRBD1
cdr3_nt: TGTGCCAGCAGCGTAGACCCAGGGGGTCAGACGAACACCGGGGAGCTGTTTTTT
cdr3_aa: CASSVDPGGQTNTGELFF

clone_size: .
v_call: TRBV19
j_call: TRBJ2-1
d_call: TRBD2
cdr3_nt: TGTGCCAGTAGCCCGGGACTAGCGGGACCAAGTGGGGGGTACAATGAGCAGTTCTTC
cdr3_aa: CASSPGLAGPSGGYNEQFF

clone_size: .
v_call: TRBV28
j_call: TRBJ1-2
d_call: .
cdr3_nt: TGTGCCAGCACGGGGAGCAGCTATGGCTACACCTTC
cdr3_aa: CASTGSSYGYTF

clone_size: .
v_call: TRBV6-1
j_call: TRBJ2-1
d_call: TRBD1
cdr3_nt: TGTGCCAGCAGTGAATTTGGGACAGGGCGGAATGAGCAGTTCTTC
cdr3_aa: CASSEFGTGRNEQFF

clone_size: .
v_call: TRBV6-5
j_call: TRBJ2-3
d_call: .
cdr3_nt: TGTGCCAGTGCCGGGGTGACAGATACGCAGTATTTT
cdr3_aa: CASAGVTDTQYF

clone_size: .
v_call: TRBV6-5
j_call: TRBJ2-7
d_call: TRBD1
cdr3_nt: TGTGCCAGCAGCTTACCGACAGGGTTCTTTAGGGAGCAGTACTTC
cdr3_aa: CASSLPTGFFREQYF

clone_size: .
v_call: TRBV12-3/TRBV12-4
j_call: TRBJ1-2
d_call: .
cdr3_nt: TGTGCCAGCTGGGCAGGGAACTATGGCTACACCTTC
cdr3_aa: CASWAGNYGYTF

clone_size: .
v_call: TRBV5-1
j_call: TRBJ2-2
d_call: .
cdr3_nt: TGCGCCAGCAGCTTGGCCCAGGGAACCGGGGAGCTGTTTTTT
cdr3_aa: CASSLAQGTGELFF

clone_size: .
v_call: TRBV9
j_call: TRBJ1-4
d_call: .
cdr3_nt: TGTGCCAGCAGCGTAGGTGGAGTAATTAATGAAAAACTGTTTTTT
cdr3_aa: CASSVGGVINEKLFF

clone_size: .
v_call: TRBV7-2
j_call: TRBJ2-4
d_call: TRBD1
cdr3_nt: TGTGCCAGCAGCGTCAGGGGGATTACTAGACAAAACATTCAGTACTTC
cdr3_aa: CASSVRGITRQNIQYF

clone_size: .
v_call: TRBV6-5
j_call: TRBJ1-2
d_call: .
cdr3_nt: TGTGCCAGCAGCATGCAGGGGATCGGTGGCTACACCTTC
cdr3_aa: CASSMQGIGGYTF

clone_size: .
v_call: TRBV6-1
j_call: TRBJ1-2
d_call: .
cdr3_nt: TGTGCCAGCAGTGAAAAATGGGGTGGGAGCTATGGCTACACCTTC
cdr3_aa: CASSEKWGGSYGYTF

clone_size: once
v_call: TRBV28
j_call: TRBJ2-7
d_call: .
cdr3_nt: TGTGCCAGCAGTTTCGCAGGCGAGCAGTACTTC
cdr3_aa: CASSFAGEQYF

clone_size: .
v_call: TRBV19
j_call: TRBJ2-3
d_call: .
cdr3_nt: TGTGCCAGTAGTATAGGTGCTAGCGATCGCACAGATACGCAGTATTTT
cdr3_aa: CASSIGASDRTDTQYF

clone_size: .
v_call: TRBV2
j_call: TRBJ1-6
d_call: .
cdr3_nt: TGTGCCAGCGTAATTCAGGCTGATAATTCACCCCTCCACTTT
cdr3_aa: CASVIQADNSPLHF

clone_size: .
v_call: TRBV2
j_call: TRBJ2-7
d_call: .
cdr3_nt: TGTGCCAGCACCCCGGGCTACGAGCAGTACTTC
cdr3_aa: CASTPGYEQYF

clone_size: .
v_call: TRBV5-1
j_call: TRBJ1-2
d_call: .
cdr3_nt: TGCGCCAGCAGCTTGGGGTCCGGGGGGTTAGGCTACACCTTC
cdr3_aa: CASSLGSGGLGYTF

clone_size: .
v_call: TRBV7-6
j_call: TRBJ2-3
d_call: .
cdr3_nt: TGTGCCAGCAGCTTAGCGGACGGACACACAGATACGCAGTATTTT
cdr3_aa: CASSLADGHTDTQYF

clone_size: .
v_call: TRBV2
j_call: TRBJ1-3
d_call: .
cdr3_nt: TGTGCCAGCAGTGAAAACGGAGTCTCTGGAAACACCATATATTTT
cdr3_aa: CASSENGVSGNTIYF

clone_size: .
v_call: TRBV2
j_call: TRBJ1-6
d_call: .
cdr3_nt: TGTGCCAGCCCTTGGTATCGGGGAGATAATTCACCCCTCCACTTT
cdr3_aa: CASPWYRGDNSPLHF

clone_size: .
v_call: TRBV18
j_call: TRBJ1-3
d_call: .
cdr3_nt: TGTGCCAGCTCCAGGGGAAGCTCTGGAAACACCATATATTTT
cdr3_aa: CASSRGSSGNTIYF

clone_size: .
v_call: TRBV9
j_call: TRBJ2-7
d_call: .
cdr3_nt: TGTGCCAGCAGCGAGGGGGTGGGCTCCTACGAGCAGTACTTC
cdr3_aa: CASSEGVGSYEQYF

clone_size: .
v_call: TRBV5-4
j_call: TRBJ1-4
d_call: .
cdr3_nt: TGTGCCAGCAGCTTGGAGGGGACTAGGACTAATGAAAAACTGTTTTTT
cdr3_aa: CASSLEGTRTNEKLFF

clone_size: few
v_call: TRBV3-1/TRBV3-2
j_call: TRBJ1-2
d_call: .
cdr3_nt: TGTGCCAGCAGCCAAACGACAAGCTCTGGCTACACCTTC
cdr3_aa: CASSQTTSSGYTF

clone_size: once
v_call: TRBV6-5
j_call: TRBJ2-2
d_call: TRBD2
cdr3_nt: TGTGCCAGCAAGTTAGCGGGTCAAAACACCGGGGAGCTGTTTTTT
cdr3_aa: CASKLAGQNTGELFF

clone_size: .
v_call: TRBV19
j_call: TRBJ2-1
d_call: .
cdr3_nt: TGTGCCAGTAGTCTGGCGGCGTACAATGAGCAGTTCTTC
cdr3_aa: CASSLAAYNEQFF

clone_size: few
v_call: TRBV5-1
j_call: TRBJ1-1
d_call: TRBD1
cdr3_nt: TGCGCCAGCAAGACAGGGGCCTTGAACACTGAAGCTTTCTTT
cdr3_aa: CASKTGALNTEAFF

clone_size: .
v_call: TRBV7-2
j_call: TRBJ2-7
d_call: TRBD2
cdr3_nt: TGTGCCAGCAGCCAGCGGGATACCTACGAGCAGTACTTC
cdr3_aa: CASSQRDTYEQYF

clone_size: .
v_call: TRBV6-5
j_call: TRBJ2-1
d_call: TRBD1
cdr3_nt: TGTGCCAGCAGCACGACAGGGGATGAGCAGTTCTTC
cdr3_aa: CASSTTGDEQFF

clone_size: .
v_call: TRBV6-6
j_call: TRBJ2-3
d_call: TRBD2
cdr3_nt: TGTGCCAGCAGTTACGCATCTAGCGGGAGCACAGATACGCAGTATTTT
cdr3_aa: CASSYASSGSTDTQYF

clone_size: once
v_call: TRBV3-1/TRBV3-2
j_call: TRBJ1-2
d_call: .
cdr3_nt: TGTGCCAGCAGCCAAGAAAGAAGGAACAGGATTTATGGCTACACCTTC
cdr3_aa: CASSQERRNRIYGYTF

clone_size: .
v_call: TRBV28
j_call: TRBJ1-5
d_call: TRBD1
cdr3_nt: TGTGCCAGCAGCCTGCCACAGGGGATTCAGCCCCAGCATTTT
cdr3_aa: CASSLPQGIQPQHF

clone_size: once
v_call: TRBV4-1
j_call: TRBJ2-5
d_call: .
cdr3_nt: TGCGCCAGCAGCCAAGATCGCGGGACTGCAACACAAGAGACCCAGTACTTC
cdr3_aa: CASSQDRGTATQETQYF

clone_size: .
v_call: TRBV5-4
j_call: TRBJ1-2
d_call: TRBD1
cdr3_nt: TGTGCCAGCAGCTTGGAAAACCCGGGACAGAGAGGGAATGGCTACACCTTC
cdr3_aa: CASSLENPGQRGNGYTF

clone_size: .
v_call: TRBV2
j_call: TRBJ2-5
d_call: .
cdr3_nt: TGTGCCAGCTCCCGGGAGGACAGGGCAGGAGAGACCCAGTACTTC
cdr3_aa: CASSREDRAGETQYF

clone_size: .
v_call: TRBV2
j_call: TRBJ1-5
d_call: TRBD1
cdr3_nt: TGTGCCAGCATTCGGGACAGGGCTCGTCAGCCCCAGCATTTT
cdr3_aa: CASIRDRARQPQHF

clone_size: few
v_call: TRBV19
j_call: TRBJ1-4
d_call: .
cdr3_nt: TGTGCCAGTAGTATTAGCGAGGGTGAAAAACTGTTTTTT
cdr3_aa: CASSISEGEKLFF

clone_size: .
v_call: TRBV5-1
j_call: TRBJ2-7
d_call: .
cdr3_nt: TGCGCCAGCTCCCCGGACACGCTTTACGAGCAGTACTTC
cdr3_aa: CASSPDTLYEQYF

clone_size: .
v_call: TRBV3-1/TRBV3-2
j_call: TRBJ2-7
d_call: .
cdr3_nt: TGTGCCAGCAGTCAACGATCAGGGGTCACAACCTACGAGCAGTACTTC
cdr3_aa: CASSQRSGVTTYEQYF

clone_size: .
v_call: TRBV5-1
j_call: TRBJ1-5
d_call: .
cdr3_nt: TGCGCCAGCAGCTTCGGTCCGGAGGGTCAGCCCCAGCATTTT
cdr3_aa: CASSFGPEGQPQHF

clone_size: .
v_call: TRBV7-2
j_call: TRBJ2-5
d_call: TRBD2
cdr3_nt: TGTGCCAGCAGCCTTTCGGGACTAGCCGGGGAGACCCAGTACTTC
cdr3_aa: CASSLSGLAGETQYF

clone_size: .
v_call: TRBV5-6
j_call: TRBJ1-2
d_call: .
cdr3_nt: TGTGCCAGCAGCTTCTACGCCAGGGATGGCTACACCTTC
cdr3_aa: CASSFYARDGYTF

clone_size: once
v_call: TRBV3-1/TRBV3-2
j_call: TRBJ2-2
d_call: .
cdr3_nt: TGTGCCAGCAGCCAAGGTTTCCGGACTACGAACACCGGGGAGCTGTTTTTT
cdr3_aa: CASSQGFRTTNTGELFF

clone_size: .
v_call: TRBV5-5
j_call: TRBJ2-7
d_call: .
cdr3_nt: TGTGCCAGCAGCTTGGTTAGTACCTACGAGCAGTACTTC
cdr3_aa: CASSLVSTYEQYF

clone_size: .
v_call: TRBV5-1
j_call: TRBJ2-7
d_call: TRBD2
cdr3_nt: TGCGCCAGCAGTCCCTGGGGGACTAGCGGGGGAGCGTTGATGGAGCAGTACTTC
cdr3_aa: CASSPWGTSGGALMEQYF

clone_size: .
v_call: TRBV6-1
j_call: TRBJ2-7
d_call: TRBD2
cdr3_nt: TGTGCCAGCAGTGAAGCGGCGGGGGGAACCTACGAGCAGTACTTC
cdr3_aa: CASSEAAGGTYEQYF

clone_size: .
v_call: TRBV15
j_call: TRBJ2-3
d_call: TRBD1
cdr3_nt: TGTGCCACCAGCAGGGACAGGGTAACAGATACGCAGTATTTT
cdr3_aa: CATSRDRVTDTQYF

clone_size: .
v_call: TRBV5-4
j_call: TRBJ2-5
d_call: TRBD1
cdr3_nt: TGTGCCAGCAGCCGGGACAGAGAAGAGACCCAGTACTTC
cdr3_aa: CASSRDREETQYF